The entry below gives a single T cell receptor beta chain sequence along with its context. Its antigen is undetermined. The source of the sample is a study of cytomegalovirus exposure and HLA in healthy donors. Overall study results and limits: There were a few CMV-associated chains whose specificity for CMV antigens was confirmed in vitro.

Germline CDR1 reads SQVTM; CDR2 reads ANQGSEA. The CDR3 has 12 residues. Trimming left V 5 bases short and J 6 bases short, with 14 bases between. This PCR relied on a set of 60 Vbeta primers and 13 Jbeta primers. TCRdb's table, derived via immunoSEQ multiplex PCR, lists solely in-frame clones and lacks some. The data show some 66,000 clones, with about 80% seen just once and over 7.5% held by the top ten. The source is a man between 60 and 75 years old in good health and CMV-seropositive. V gene TRBV29-1 combines with J gene TRBJ2-7, with D maybe TRBD1 (5 bases). Sequenced: PBMCs. The CDR3 sequence: CSVKGWLPEQYF. As DNA, the CDR3 is TGCAGCGTTAAGGGGTGGTTACCCGAGCAGTACTTC.